This TCR beta chain was recorded in a study of human T cells and chemical hapten exposure. Study-level background: Across samples, TCR yields varied, mostly owing to small differences in pooled library volumes.

TCRdb recomputed calls from the RACE reads with MiXCR, one row per CDR3 protein. The table includes approximately 340,000 distinct CDR3 sequences, around 7% detected once. V was pared by 3 bases and J by 8 bases, with 14 bases between. The germline gives CDR1 SGHDN, CDR2 FVKESK. The CDR3 extends over 14 amino acids. Time point indicated: patch test 1, 2 weeks after DPC sensitization. Documented treatment: therapeutic diphenylcyclopropenone sensitization with weekly scalp DPC. Only after blood had been drawn was each patch test applied. Sequences were derived from whole blood, sampled in connection with sensitization to the hapten diphenylcyclopropenone (DPC). The rearrangement links TRBV14 to TRBJ2-1, with D unresolved. The TCR originated in a woman aged 18-29 years with alopecia areata. Some clones in this sample may be carry-over from other donors' samples. The CDR3 sequence: CASSHRLRTHEQFF. The CDR3 coding sequence is TGTGCCAGCAGCCATCGCCTTAGGACCCATGAGCAGTTCTTC.